The next 20 T cell receptor beta chains were all read from a single sample in a study of T-cell reconstitution after alpha-beta-depleted transplantation in children. Preparing the TCRbeta library involved the use of unique molecular identifiers. A single record per CDR3 protein comes from TCRdb applying MiXCR to the PCR reads. The sample lists roughly 310,000 distinct CDR3 sequences, approximately 20% occurring once. The sequencing here drew on PBMCs, mostly from graft donor cells, taken 180 days after TCRalphabeta/CD19-depleted stem cell transplant. These receptors all come from a male patient younger than 18 who had a stem cell transplant for acute lymphoblastic leukemia, so the T cells may come from the graft donor.

This sequence joins TRBV18 and TRBJ1-6; no reliable D call. Germline assignment: CDR1 KGHSH and CDR2 LQKENI. Trimming shortened V by 3 bases and J by 3 bases, and 12 bases separated the two germline ends. The CDR3 loop spans 16 amino acids. For the CDR3, the DNA is TGTGCCAGCTCACCGAGCAGCCTTATCTATAATTCACCCCTCCACTTT. Its protein is CASSPSSLIYNSPLHF.

There are a few counts of this clonotype. The chain employs TRBV12-3 or TRBV12-4 and TRBJ2-5; the D is unclear. The germline V and J ends were trimmed by 4 bases and 5 bases, with 11 bases remaining between them. This CDR3 region has 13 residues. CDR3: CASSSTSWETQYF. CDR3 sequence (DNA): TGTGCCAGCAGTTCGACTTCGTGGGAGACCCAGTACTTC.

This clonotype has more than one count but fewer than ten. The rearrangement joins TRBV21-1 to TRBJ2-7; the table's D call TRBD1 went unverified against the DNA. TRBV21-1 is tagged as a pseudogene. The CDR3 runs to 21 residues. The CDR3 region has the DNA TGTGCCAGCAGCAGAAATCGATCCGGGACAGGGGCCCCATGGGTGGTCGACGAGCAGTACTTC. Its protein is CASSRNRSGTGAPWVVDEQYF.

The chain couples TRBV3-1 to TRBJ2-7; perhaps TRBD2 as D (5 bases). CDR1 LGHDT and CDR2 YNNKEL come from the germline V gene (reference sequence). The CDR3 has 18 residues. V lost 0 bases, J lost 1 base, and 19 bases lay in between. This CDR3 reads CASSQEVRRQSHSYEQYF. Written as DNA, the CDR3 is TGTGCCAGCAGCCAAGAAGTAAGGAGGCAGTCCCATTCCTACGAGCAGTACTTC.

This clonotype was detected a few times. This chain joins TRBV18 and TRBJ2-5; 13 nucleotides line up with TRBD2. With V trimmed by 1 base and J by 2 bases, 1 base remained unmatched. The CDR3 has 16 residues. Germline loops: CDR1 KGHSH, CDR2 LQKENI. CDR3 bases: TGTGCCAGCTCACCACTACTAGCGGGAGGGCAAGAGACCCAGTACTTC. This gives the protein CASSPLLAGGQETQYF.

DNA of the CDR3: TGTGCCAGCAGCGGTGACAGGGCAACTAATGAAAAACTGTTTTTT. It encodes CASSGDRATNEKLFF. The rearrangement links TRBV12-3 or TRBV12-4 to TRBJ1-4; the match to TRBD1 covers 7 bases. This CDR3 comprises 15 residues. Trimming cost V 6 bases and J 0 bases; bases outside gene matches: 4.

This clonotype was seen only a few times. V usage is TRBV12-3 or TRBV12-4 and J usage is TRBJ2-5; TRBD1 agrees at 7 bases. The CDR3 extends over 14 amino acids. Unmatched junction bases numbered 4, after V lost 3 bases and J lost 3 bases. CDR3 protein: CASSFGTAKETQYF. DNA for the CDR3: TGTGCCAGCAGTTTCGGGACAGCGAAAGAGACCCAGTACTTC.

The V and J genes are TRBV4-1 and TRBJ2-1; the D gene is possibly TRBD1 (6 bases). Trimming took off 4 bases at V and 3 bases at J, with 10 bases between the two ends. Germline loops: CDR1 MGHRA, CDR2 YSYEKL. The CDR3 extends over 14 amino acids. CDR3 protein: CASSPSDSYNEQFF. The CDR3 nucleotides are TGCGCCAGCAGCCCGTCGGACAGCTACAATGAGCAGTTCTTC.

This clonotype came up a few times. CDR3 amino acids: CASSSTSGGPYEQYF. The DNA for the CDR3 is TGTGCCAGCAGCTCAACTAGCGGAGGGCCCTACGAGCAGTACTTC. The chain joins TRBV7-9 to TRBJ2-7; 8 positions match TRBD2. After removal of 4 bases from V and 2 bases from J, the junction contained 7 bases not matched to a gene. The CDR3 spans 15 residues. Germline CDR1 reads SEHNR; CDR2 reads FQNEAQ (reference sequence).

This clonotype was recorded once. V usage is TRBV18 and J usage is TRBJ2-1, with no clear D. From germline, CDR1 is KGHSH and CDR2 LQKENI. The CDR3 extends over 13 amino acids. The V and J ends lost 3 bases and 8 bases respectively, with 11 bases between them. CDR3 loop: CASSPSIRDEQFF. The CDR3 bases are TGTGCCAGCTCACCCTCTATTAGGGATGAGCAGTTCTTC.

V gene TRBV12-3 or TRBV12-4 combines with J gene TRBJ1-2; D unclear. The CDR3 has 13 residues. The germline V and J ends were trimmed by 7 bases and 4 bases, with 13 bases remaining between them. The CDR3 is CASTAPASYGYTF. The CDR3 nucleotides are TGTGCCAGCACGGCCCCCGCCTCCTATGGCTACACCTTC.

The V gene is TRBV18, the J gene TRBJ2-5, with TRBD1 matching over 9 bases. Germline V gene lookup returns CDR1 KGHSH and CDR2 LQKENI. Germline trimming cut 2 bases from V and 2 bases from J; bases unmatched to any gene: 6. The CDR3 spans 16 residues. The CDR3 region is CASSPMTGGWQETQYF. The CDR3 coding sequence is TGTGCCAGCTCACCAATGACAGGGGGTTGGCAAGAGACCCAGTACTTC.

This chain links TRBV12-3 or TRBV12-4 with TRBJ2-4; D is undetermined. This CDR3 contains 14 residues. V shed 3 bases and J shed 0 bases, with 6 bases lying between them. CDR3 amino acids: CASSFKAAKNIQYF. CDR3 nucleotides: TGTGCCAGCAGTTTCAAAGCAGCCAAAAACATTCAGTACTTC.

Note on this clonotype: The junction does not match germline at one end; this may be a read error. The chain has TRBV4-2 and TRBJ1-4; no definite D call. The length of the CDR3 is 15 residues. Germline V gene sequence: CDR1 LGHNA, CDR2 YNFKEQ. The CDR3 protein is CASSQEGSGSEILFF. The CDR3 DNA sequence: TGTGCCAGCAGCCAAGAGGGGTCCGGTAGTGAAATACTGTTTTTT.

The table lists this clonotype with a few counts. The V and J genes are TRBV20-1 and TRBJ2-1; 7 bases are a match to TRBD2. Losses at the gene ends were 2 bases for V and 1 base for J; bases not matched to a gene: 20. Looked up from germline, CDR1 is DFQATT and CDR2 is SNEGSKA (reference sequence). CDR3 length: 20 amino acids. The CDR3 DNA reads TGCAGTGCTAGATGTACCCGGGACTACGCCGATCCCACGTCCTACAATGAGCAGTTCTTC. It codes for CSARCTRDYADPTSYNEQFF.

This chain connects TRBV7-8 to TRBJ2-7; TRBD2 aligns across 8 bases. Per germline, CDR1 SGHVS and CDR2 FQNEAQ. The trim removed 1 base at V and 3 bases at J, leaving 5 bases unmatched. The CDR3 runs to 15 residues. The CDR3 region is CASSLDRLARYEQYF. The CDR3, as DNA: TGTGCCAGCAGCTTAGATCGACTAGCGCGCTACGAGCAGTACTTC.

This clonotype was recorded a few times. The chain has TRBV10-2 and TRBJ2-1, with D perhaps given as TRBD1 or TRBD2 (5 bases each). In germline, CDR1 is WSHSY, CDR2 SAAADI. The CDR3 spans 14 residues. The germline V and J ends were trimmed by 6 bases and 5 bases, with 14 bases remaining between them. Here the CDR3 DNA reads TGCGCCAGCAGCCCCCCGGGACCAGACAATGAGCAGTTCTTC. As protein: CASSPPGPDNEQFF.

The genes are TRBV7-9 and TRBJ2-7, with 8 bases aligning to TRBD2. Germline V CDR1 and CDR2: SEHNR, FQNEAQ (reference sequence). CDR3 length: 15 amino acids. The V and J ends lost 0 bases and 1 base, in that order; junction bases with no gene match: 2. This chain's CDR3 is CASSLAIAGSYEQYF. DNA of the CDR3: TGTGCCAGCAGCTTAGCAATAGCGGGATCCTACGAGCAGTACTTC.

This clonotype was picked up one time. This sequence joins TRBV11-2 and TRBJ2-1, with 9 bases matching TRBD2. J gave up 4 bases and V 5 bases, and 15 bases lay outside the gene matches. This CDR3 region has 18 residues. The germline gives CDR1 SGHAT, CDR2 FQNNGV. DNA of the CDR3: TGTGCCAGCAGCGAACGGGTCATAGCGGGAGTAGGATACAATGAGCAGTTCTTC. Translating it yields CASSERVIAGVGYNEQFF.

The J gene is TRBJ2-5, the V gene TRBV27; the match to TRBD1 covers 8 bases. Trimming at V came to 6 bases and at J to 2 bases, leaving 8 bases not matched to a gene. There are 15 residues in the CDR3. In germline, CDR1 is MNHEY, CDR2 SMNVEV (reference sequence). CDR3 bases: TGTGCCAGCAGCCAAGGGACAGGTGGGCAAGAGACCCAGTACTTC. It encodes CASSQGTGGQETQYF.